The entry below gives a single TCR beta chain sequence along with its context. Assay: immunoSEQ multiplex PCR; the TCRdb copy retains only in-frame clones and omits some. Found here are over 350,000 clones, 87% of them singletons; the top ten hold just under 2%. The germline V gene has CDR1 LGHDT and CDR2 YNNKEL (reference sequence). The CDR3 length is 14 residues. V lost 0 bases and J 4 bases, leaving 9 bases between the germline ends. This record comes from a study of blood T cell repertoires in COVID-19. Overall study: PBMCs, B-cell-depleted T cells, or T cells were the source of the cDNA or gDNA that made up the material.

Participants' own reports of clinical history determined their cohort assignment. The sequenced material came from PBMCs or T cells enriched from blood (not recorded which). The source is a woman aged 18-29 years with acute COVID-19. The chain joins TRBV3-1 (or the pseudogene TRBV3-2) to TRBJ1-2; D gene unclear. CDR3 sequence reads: CASSQDTASYGYTF. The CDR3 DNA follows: TGTGCCAGCAGCCAAGATACCGCGTCCTATGGCTACACCTTC.